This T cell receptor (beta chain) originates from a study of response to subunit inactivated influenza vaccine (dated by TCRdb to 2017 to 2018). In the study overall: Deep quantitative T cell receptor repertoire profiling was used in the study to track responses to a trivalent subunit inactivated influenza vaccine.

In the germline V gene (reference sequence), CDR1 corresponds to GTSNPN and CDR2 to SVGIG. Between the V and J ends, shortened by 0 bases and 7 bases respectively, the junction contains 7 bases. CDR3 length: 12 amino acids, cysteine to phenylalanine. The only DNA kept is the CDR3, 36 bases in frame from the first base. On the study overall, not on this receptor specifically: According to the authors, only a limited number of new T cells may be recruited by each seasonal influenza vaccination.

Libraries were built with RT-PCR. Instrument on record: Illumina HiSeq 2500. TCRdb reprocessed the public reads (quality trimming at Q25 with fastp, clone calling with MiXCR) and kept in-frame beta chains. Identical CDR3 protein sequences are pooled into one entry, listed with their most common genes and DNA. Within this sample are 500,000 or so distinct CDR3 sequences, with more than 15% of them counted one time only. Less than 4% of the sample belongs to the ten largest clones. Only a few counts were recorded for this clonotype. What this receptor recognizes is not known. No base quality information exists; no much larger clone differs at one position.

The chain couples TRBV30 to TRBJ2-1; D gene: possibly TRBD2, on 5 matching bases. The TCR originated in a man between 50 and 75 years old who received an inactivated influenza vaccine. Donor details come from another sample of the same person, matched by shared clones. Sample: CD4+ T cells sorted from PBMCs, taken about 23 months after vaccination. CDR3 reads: CAWSVRGNEQFF. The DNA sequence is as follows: TGTGCCTGGAGTGTACGGGGAAATGAGCAGTTCTTC.